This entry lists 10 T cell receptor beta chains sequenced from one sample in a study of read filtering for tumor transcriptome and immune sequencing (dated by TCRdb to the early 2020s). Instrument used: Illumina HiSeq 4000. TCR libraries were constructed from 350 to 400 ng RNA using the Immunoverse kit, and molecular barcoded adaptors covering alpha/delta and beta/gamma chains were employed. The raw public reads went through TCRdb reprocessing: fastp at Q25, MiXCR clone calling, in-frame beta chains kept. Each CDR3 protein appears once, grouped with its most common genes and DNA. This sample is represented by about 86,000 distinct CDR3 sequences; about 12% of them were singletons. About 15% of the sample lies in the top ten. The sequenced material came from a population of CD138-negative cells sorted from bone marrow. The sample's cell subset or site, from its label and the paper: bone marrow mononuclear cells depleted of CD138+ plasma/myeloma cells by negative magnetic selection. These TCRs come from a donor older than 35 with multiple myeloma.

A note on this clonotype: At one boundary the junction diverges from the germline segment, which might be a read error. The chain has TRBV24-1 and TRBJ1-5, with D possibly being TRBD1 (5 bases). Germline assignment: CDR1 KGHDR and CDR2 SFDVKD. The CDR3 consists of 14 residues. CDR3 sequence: CATSGGQGSQPRHF. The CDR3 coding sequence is TGTGCCACCAGTGGAGGTCAGGGCAGCCAGCCCCGGCATTTT.

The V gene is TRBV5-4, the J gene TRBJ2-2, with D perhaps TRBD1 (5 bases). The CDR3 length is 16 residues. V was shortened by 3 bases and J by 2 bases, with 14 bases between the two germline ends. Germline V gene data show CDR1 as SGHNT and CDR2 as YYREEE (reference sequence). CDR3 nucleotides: TGTGCCAGCAGCTCGGCGACAGCCCGAAACACCGGGGAGCTGTTTTTT. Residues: CASSSATARNTGELFF.

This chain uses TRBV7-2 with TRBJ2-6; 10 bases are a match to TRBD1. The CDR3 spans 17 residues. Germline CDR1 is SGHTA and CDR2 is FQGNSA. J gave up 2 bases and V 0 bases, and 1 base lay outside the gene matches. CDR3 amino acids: CASSLAGTGAGANVLTF. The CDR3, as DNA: TGTGCCAGCAGCTTAGCGGGGACAGGGGCTGGGGCCAACGTCCTGACTTTC.

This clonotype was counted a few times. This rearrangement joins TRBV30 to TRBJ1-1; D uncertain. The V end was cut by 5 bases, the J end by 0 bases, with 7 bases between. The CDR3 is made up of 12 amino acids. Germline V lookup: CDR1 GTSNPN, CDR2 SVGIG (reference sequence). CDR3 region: CAWGRLNTEAFF. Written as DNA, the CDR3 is TGTGCCTGGGGACGACTGAACACTGAAGCTTTCTTT.

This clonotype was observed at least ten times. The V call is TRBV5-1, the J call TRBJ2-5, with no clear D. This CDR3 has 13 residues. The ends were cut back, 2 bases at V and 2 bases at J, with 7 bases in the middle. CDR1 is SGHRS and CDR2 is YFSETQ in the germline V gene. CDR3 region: CASSFGWQETQYF. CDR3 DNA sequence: TGCGCCAGCAGCTTTGGCTGGCAAGAGACCCAGTACTTC.

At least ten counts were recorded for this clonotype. In nucleotides, the CDR3 is TGCGCCAGCAGCCGCGGGACAGGGGCAACAGATACGCAGTATTTT. Residues: CASSRGTGATDTQYF. V and J are TRBV5-1 and TRBJ2-3; 10 nucleotides agree with TRBD1. This CDR3 is 15 amino acids long. V gave up 4 bases and J gave up 3 bases; unmatched junction bases: 5. Germline assignment: CDR1 SGHRS and CDR2 YFSETQ.

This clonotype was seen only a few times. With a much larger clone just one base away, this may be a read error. As DNA, the CDR3 is TGTGCCAGCAGCTTAGCTGGGGATCGGCCCCAGCATTTT. Translated: CASSLAGDRPQHF. This chain connects TRBV7-9 to TRBJ1-5, with D unclear. CDR1 is SEHNR and CDR2 is FQNEAQ in the germline V gene (reference sequence). The V end was cut by 0 bases, the J end by 9 bases, with 9 bases between. This CDR3 contains 13 residues. The full variable domain, rest sourced from reference TRBV7-9 and TRBJ1-5, is DTGVSQNPRHKITKRGQNVTFRCDPISEHNRLYWYRQTLGQGPEFLTYFQNEAQLEKSRLLSDRFSAERPKGSFSTLEIQRTEQGDSAMYLCASSLAGDRPQHFGDGTRLSIL.

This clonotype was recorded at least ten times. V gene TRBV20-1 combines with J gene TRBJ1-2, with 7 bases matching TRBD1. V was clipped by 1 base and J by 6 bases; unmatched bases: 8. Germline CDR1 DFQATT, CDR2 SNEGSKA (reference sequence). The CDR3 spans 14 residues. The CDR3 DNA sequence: TGCAGTGCTAGAGCCGGGCCAGGGGGAGATGGCTACACCTTC. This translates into CSARAGPGGDGYTF.

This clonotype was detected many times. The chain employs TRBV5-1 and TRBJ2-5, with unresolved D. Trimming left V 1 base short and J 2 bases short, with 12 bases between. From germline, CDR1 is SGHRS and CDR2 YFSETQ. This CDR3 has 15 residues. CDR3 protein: CASSLLRLHQETQYF. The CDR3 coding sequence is TGCGCCAGCAGCTTGCTAAGGCTGCATCAAGAGACCCAGTACTTC.

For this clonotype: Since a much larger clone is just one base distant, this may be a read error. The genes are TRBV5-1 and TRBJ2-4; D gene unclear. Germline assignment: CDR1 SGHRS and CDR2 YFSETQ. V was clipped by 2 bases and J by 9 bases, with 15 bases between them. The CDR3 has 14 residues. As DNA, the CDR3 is TGCGCCAGCAGCTTTGACATGGACGATAGCATTCAGTACTTC. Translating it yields CASSFDMDDSIQYF.